The clone carrying this T cell receptor (beta chain) was detected once. The antigen is undetermined. The junction departs from germline at one end; a sequencing error may be responsible. This sample was taken from a study of cytomegalovirus exposure and HLA in healthy donors. CDR3 length equals 10 residues. CDR1 is DFQATT and CDR2 is SNEGSKA in the germline V gene (reference sequence). Study results and caveats: It was approximately 160 TCR beta chains that were listed as cytomegalovirus-associated. Relative to equally common others, HLA-associated TCR beta chains showed greater clonal expansion in a later analysis.

PCR primers comprised 60 Vbeta and 13 Jbeta primers. Here immunoSEQ multiplex PCR was the method, and the copy in TCRdb shows in-frame clones only, minus some. Altogether around 150,000 clones are present, roughly 84% being singletons, with the ten largest covering more than 2%. V and J are TRBV20-1 and TRBJ1-5; TRBD1 might be the D (6 bases). The TCR originated in a boy between 2 and 10 years old in good health and CMV-seronegative. The material sequenced was PBMCs. The CDR3 DNA reads as TGCAGTGCTGGAAATGGGCAGGGGTATTTT. Amino acids: CSAGNGQGYF.